This T cell receptor beta chain was identified during a study of regulatory T cells in long-lasting Graves disease. In this sample, this clonotype turned up a few times. Its antigen is still unknown. Study-level findings and limits: Fewer public clonotypes were shared by new patients (around 960) than by persistent patients (2,741). There were preferences for TRBV28, TRBJ1-2 and TRBJ2-5 in persistent disease.

V gave up 2 bases and J gave up 6 bases; unmatched junction bases: 7. The CDR3 covers 16 residues. Germline-derived CDR1 and CDR2 are LGHDT and YNNKEL (reference sequence). Time point defined: persistent/refractory GD, antithyroid drugs over 5 years with positive TRAb. Scientists built the TCR library using RNA that was extracted from PBMCs. Construction of the TCR beta libraries employed iRepertoire HTBI primers in conjunction with Arm-PCR of CDR3 regions. How the authors handled the data: From all samples, identification returned 14 TRBJ and roughly 65 TRBV segments. MiXCR, run by TCRdb on the multiplex PCR reads, gives a single entry per CDR3 protein. The V and J calls shown here were made by TCRdb, not taken from the authors' results. The table lists 400,000 to 450,000 distinct CDR3 sequences, about 20% of them singletons.

The receptor was isolated from a female donor with Graves disease. This specimen was peripheral blood mononuclear cells (PBMCs), taken when the disease was refractory, from a patient treated with antithyroid drugs. This chain uses TRBV3-1 with TRBJ2-7; TRBD2 agrees at 13 bases. The DNA for the CDR3 is TGTGCCAGCAGCCAACTAGGACTAGCGGGAGACTCCGAGCAGTACTTC. Protein: CASSQLGLAGDSEQYF.